These 32 T cell receptor beta chains came from one sample sequenced in a study of T-cell reconstitution after alpha-beta-depleted transplantation in children. The authors prepared the TCRbeta library with unique molecular identifiers. TCRdb reanalysed the PCR reads using MiXCR and keeps one entry per CDR3 protein. The sample holds a few hundred thousand distinct CDR3 sequences; roughly 21% are singletons and the top ten take around 4%. The sequenced sample was PBMCs from the stem cell graft donor, obtained from the stem cell graft. The receptor set was obtained from a human donor who donated a stem cell graft to a child with acute myeloid leukemia.

The chain employs TRBV9 and TRBJ2-7, with D possibly called TRBD1 or TRBD2 (5 bases each). Germline CDR1 SGDLS, CDR2 YYNGEE. V lost 4 bases and J 3 bases, leaving 14 bases between the germline ends. The CDR3 loop spans 14 amino acids. CDR3 DNA sequence: TGTGCCAGCAGCCCCCCGGGGACCTTCTACGAGCAGTACTTC. Protein sequence: CASSPPGTFYEQYF.

This clonotype was counted at least ten times. This sequence joins TRBV20-1 and TRBJ2-1, with D perhaps being TRBD1 or TRBD2 (5 bases each). Trimming removed 8 bases from V and 0 bases from J, with 17 bases in between. CDR3 length: 15 amino acids. Germline CDR1 and CDR2: DFQATT and SNEGSKA (reference sequence). CDR3 residues: CSSFGGYSSYNEQFF. The CDR3 region has the DNA TGCAGTAGCTTTGGGGGATATAGCTCCTACAATGAGCAGTTCTTC.

This clonotype was seen a few times. V and J are TRBV7-9 and TRBJ2-3, with D uncertain. Germline-derived CDR1 and CDR2 are SEHNR and FQNEAQ (reference sequence). The CDR3 covers 13 residues. The V end was cut by 6 bases, the J end by 3 bases, with 10 bases between. CDR3 sequence: CASSATPTDTQYF. For the CDR3, the DNA is TGTGCCAGCAGTGCAACCCCGACAGATACGCAGTATTTT.

This clonotype was seen ten or more times. This sequence joins TRBV4-2 and TRBJ1-5; no firm D call. V dropped 0 bases and J dropped 3 bases, with 6 bases sitting between them. Germline assignment: CDR1 LGHNA and CDR2 YNFKEQ. This CDR3 has 14 residues. CDR3 in amino acids: CASSQEGDNQPQHF. The CDR3 nucleotides read TGTGCCAGCAGCCAAGAGGGAGACAATCAGCCCCAGCATTTT.

This clonotype turned up a few times. The V and J genes are TRBV12-3 or TRBV12-4 and TRBJ2-1; 7 bases are shared with TRBD1. CDR3 length: 16 amino acids. V trimming: 3 bases; J trimming: 0 bases; junction bases outside the gene matches: 5. For the CDR3, the DNA is TGTGCCAGCAGTTTCATACAGGGGAGCTCCTACAATGAGCAGTTCTTC. The encoded protein is CASSFIQGSSYNEQFF.

This clonotype appeared a few times. J is TRBJ2-7 and V is TRBV3-1; no reliable D call. This CDR3 has 12 residues. Trimming shortened V by 6 bases and J by 6 bases, and 12 bases separated the two germline ends. Germline V CDR1 and CDR2: LGHDT, YNNKEL (reference sequence). CDR3 amino acids: CASSPYSGEQYF. CDR3 nucleotide sequence: TGTGCCAGCAGTCCGTATAGTGGCGAGCAGTACTTC.

This clonotype occurred many times. The rearrangement joins TRBV10-3 to TRBJ2-1; 9 nucleotides agree with TRBD2. V dropped 5 bases and J dropped 2; count of bases not matched to a gene: 4. The CDR3 is made up of 15 amino acids. The germline V gene encodes CDR1 ENHRY and CDR2 SYGVKD. CDR3 coding DNA: TGTGCCATCAGTATAGCGGGAGTCACCTACAATGAGCAGTTCTTC. Its protein is CAISIAGVTYNEQFF.

This clonotype was counted only a few times. The chain employs TRBV24-1 and TRBJ1-1; D unresolved. CDR1 and CDR2 from the germline V gene are KGHDR and SFDVKD. The CDR3 sequence is 13 residues long. V lost 4 bases and J lost 0, with 5 bases in between. CDR3 region: CATSDHVNTEAFF. For the CDR3, the DNA is TGTGCCACCAGTGACCACGTGAACACTGAAGCTTTCTTT.

A few counts support this clonotype. The chain carries TRBV11-3 and TRBJ2-6, with D perhaps TRBD2 (6 bases). The CDR3 contains 16 residues. Germline assignment: CDR1 SGHNT and CDR2 YENEEA. Trimming removed 5 bases at V and 0 bases at J, with 11 bases between. The CDR3 region is CASSPVGGSGANVLTF. In DNA, the CDR3 is TGTGCCAGCAGCCCGGTCGGGGGCTCTGGGGCCAACGTCCTGACTTTC.

This clonotype has only a few counts. The chain carries TRBV29-1 and TRBJ2-7; D uncertain. The CDR3 covers 15 residues. Germline CDR1 reads SQVTM; CDR2 reads ANQGSEA. Trimming shortened V by 2 bases and J by 0 bases, and 14 bases separated the two germline ends. CDR3 DNA sequence: TGCAGCGTTGAATTGGCGAGCAAAAGCTCCTACGAGCAGTACTTC. It codes for CSVELASKSSYEQYF.

With respect to this clonotype: Since no conserved phenylalanine or tryptophan closes the CDR3, a read error is the likely cause. The CDR3 sequence is CASSPTGSSNQPQHY. The CDR3, as DNA: TGCGCCAGCAGCCCGACAGGGTCCAGCAATCAGCCCCAGCATTAT. The V call is TRBV5-1, the J call TRBJ1-5; 7 bases align to TRBD1. Germline lookup yields CDR1 SGHRS and CDR2 YFSETQ. V shed 4 bases and J 1 base; nucleotides not matched to a gene: 5. CDR3 size: 15 residues.

The chain recombines TRBV12-3 or TRBV12-4 with TRBJ2-7, with D maybe TRBD2 (5 bases). The CDR3 has 12 residues. Trimming left V 3 bases short and J 7 bases short, with 10 bases between. CDR3 residues: CASSFGVWEQYF. The CDR3, as DNA: TGTGCCAGCAGTTTCGGGGTGTGGGAGCAGTACTTC.

This chain joins TRBV10-3 and TRBJ2-3, with TRBD2 identical over 13 bases. The CDR3 spans 17 residues. Germline V lookup: CDR1 ENHRY, CDR2 SYGVKD. Unmatched junction bases numbered 10, after V lost 6 bases and J lost 4 bases. DNA for the CDR3: TGTGCCATCAGCCGAGGACTAGCGGGAGAGCGTGCAGATACGCAGTATTTT. Its translation is CAISRGLAGERADTQYF.

This clonotype was seen repeatedly, ten times or more. The V call is TRBV4-3, the J call TRBJ2-1; D is ambiguous. Germline V CDR1 and CDR2: LGHNA, YSLEER. The CDR3 runs 14 residues. V dropped 4 bases and J dropped 3 bases, with 10 bases sitting between them. CDR3 residues: CASSPIPFYNEQFF. The CDR3 nucleotides read TGCGCCAGCAGCCCGATACCCTTCTACAATGAGCAGTTCTTC.

This clonotype was counted a single time. The V and J genes are TRBV28 and TRBJ2-2; D is possibly TRBD2 (6 bases). Germline V CDR1 and CDR2: MDHEN, SYDVKM. The CDR3 totals 16 residues. With 8 bases removed from V and 2 bases from J, the gap between germline ends came to 18 bases. This CDR3 reads CASLSRVGTNTGELFF. The CDR3 coding sequence is TGTGCCAGCCTCTCGAGGGTCGGGACTAACACCGGGGAGCTGTTTTTT.

A few counts support this clonotype. V usage is TRBV4-1 and J usage is TRBJ2-3; 12 bases align to TRBD2. The CDR3 is 18 amino acids. The germline V gene has CDR1 MGHRA and CDR2 YSYEKL. V trimming: 6 bases; J trimming: 5 bases; junction bases outside the gene matches: 15. The DNA of the CDR3 is TGCGCCAGCAGGCTGAGACTAGCGGGAGAGACTCCCAAAGATACGCAGTATTTT. Its protein is CASRLRLAGETPKDTQYF.

The rearrangement links TRBV10-3 to TRBJ2-2, with TRBD2 matching over 11 bases. The length of the CDR3 is 16 residues. Unmatched junction bases numbered 4, after V lost 7 bases and J lost 0 bases. CDR1 is ENHRY, CDR2 SYGVKD, per germline. The DNA of the CDR3 is TGTGCCATCACGGCGACTAGCGGGGCGAACACCGGGGAGCTGTTTTTT. Its protein product is CAITATSGANTGELFF.

This clonotype was seen a handful of times. The J gene is TRBJ2-7, the V gene TRBV27, with D possibly called TRBD1 or TRBD2 (5 bases each). Germline loops: CDR1 MNHEY, CDR2 SMNVEV (reference sequence). Trimming took off 4 bases at V and 3 bases at J, with 10 bases between the two ends. This CDR3 region has 13 residues. The CDR3 nucleotides read TGTGCCAGCAGTTCGGGACCATTCTACGAGCAGTACTTC. Its protein product is CASSSGPFYEQYF.

This clonotype was counted only a few times. The chain joins TRBV10-2 to TRBJ1-1; the D gene is possibly TRBD1 (6 bases). V dropped 2 bases and J dropped 3 bases, with 7 bases sitting between them. The CDR3 has 13 amino acids. CDR1 WSHSY and CDR2 SAAADI come from the germline V gene. CDR3 nucleotide sequence: TGCGCCAGCAGTGAGGCAGGGGACACTGAAGCTTTCTTT. Encoded protein: CASSEAGDTEAFF.

There are a few counts of this clonotype. This rearrangement joins TRBV5-5 to TRBJ1-2; a weak D match, TRBD1 (5 bases). Between the trimmed V and J ends, which lost 2 bases and 4 bases, there was a span of 12 bases. Germline V gives CDR1 SGHKS, CDR2 YYEKEE (reference sequence). This CDR3 spans 14 amino acids. CDR3 sequence: CASSFLGGGYGYTF. CDR3 DNA: TGTGCCAGCAGCTTCCTCGGGGGAGGCTATGGCTACACCTTC.

This clonotype has ten or more counts. This chain connects TRBV3-1 to TRBJ2-5, with TRBD2 identical over 7 bases. The CDR3 totals 15 residues. CDR1 and CDR2 (germline): LGHDT, YNNKEL (reference sequence). The ends lost 6 bases at V and 2 bases at J; junction bases unmatched: 9. The CDR3 DNA follows: TGTGCCAGCAGTCCTCTAGCGGTCATACAAGAGACCCAGTACTTC. This translates into CASSPLAVIQETQYF.

The chain combines TRBV18 with TRBJ2-5; D uncertain. The CDR3 covers 14 residues. V dropped 8 bases and J dropped 4 bases, with 17 bases sitting between them. From germline, CDR1 is KGHSH and CDR2 LQKENI. DNA of the CDR3: TGTGCCAGCGCAAGGGATGGCAAAAGAGAGACCCAGTACTTC. It translates to CASARDGKRETQYF.

The V and J genes are TRBV7-9 and TRBJ2-1; TRBD2 might be the D (5 bases). V lost 8 bases, J lost 3 bases, and 17 bases lay in between. Germline V gene lookup returns CDR1 SEHNR and CDR2 FQNEAQ (reference sequence). The CDR3 totals 15 residues. The CDR3 DNA sequence: TGTGCCAGCTTCAATAGCGAATTGCTCTACAATGAGCAGTTCTTC. Amino acids: CASFNSELLYNEQFF.

J is TRBJ2-1 and V is TRBV4-3; 11 nucleotides match TRBD2. Germline-derived CDR1 and CDR2 are LGHNA and YSLEER. This CDR3 is 15 amino acids long. Losses at the gene ends were 0 bases for V and 7 bases for J; bases not matched to a gene: 2. CDR3 loop: CASSQEASGRNEQFF. The CDR3 nucleotides read TGCGCCAGCAGCCAAGAGGCTAGCGGGAGGAATGAGCAGTTCTTC.

In its sample, this clonotype was seen many times. This chain connects TRBV20-1 to TRBJ2-7; 11 positions agree with TRBD2. CDR3 length: 14 amino acids. Per the germline V gene, CDR1 is DFQATT and CDR2 is SNEGSKA (reference sequence). V lost 2 bases, J lost 6 bases, and 6 bases stayed unmatched. The CDR3 nucleotides read TGCAGTGCTAGATCGGGTAGCGGGAGGGGCGAGCAGTACTTC. This codes for CSARSGSGRGEQYF.

The sample holds many counts of this clonotype. The CDR3 here is CASSQVGGRVTDTQYF. The CDR3 DNA sequence: TGCGCCAGCAGCCAAGTGGGCGGGAGGGTAACAGATACGCAGTATTTT. The chain joins TRBV4-3 to TRBJ2-3; 9 nucleotides align to TRBD2. The germline gives CDR1 LGHNA, CDR2 YSLEER. Trimming removed 1 base from V and 3 bases from J; junction bases left unmatched: 5. This CDR3 comprises 16 residues.

The chain is built from TRBV25-1 and TRBJ1-1; TRBD1 is a possible D gene (5 bases). Germline CDR1 MGHDK, CDR2 SYGVNS. This CDR3 has 13 residues. Deletions cut 7 bases from V and 1 base from J, with 10 bases between. The CDR3 region is CASKPQGNTEAFF. In DNA, the CDR3 is TGTGCCAGCAAGCCCCAGGGGAACACTGAAGCTTTCTTT.

This clonotype has more than one count but fewer than ten. The chain employs TRBV4-1 and TRBJ2-7, with D possibly matching TRBD2 (5 bases). In germline, CDR1 is MGHRA, CDR2 YSYEKL. The CDR3 has 16 amino acids. V dropped 2 bases and J dropped 2 bases, with 16 bases sitting between them. The CDR3 DNA follows: TGCGCCAGCAGCCAATTATCAGCGGAACCAGCCTACGAGCAGTACTTC. Amino acid sequence: CASSQLSAEPAYEQYF.

This chain connects TRBV11-1 to TRBJ2-6; 7 bases agree with TRBD1. Germline V gene sequence: CDR1 SGHAT, CDR2 FQDESV (reference sequence). Unmatched junction bases numbered 9, after V lost 0 bases and J lost 1 base. The CDR3 spans 19 residues. The CDR3 nucleotides are TGTGCCAGCAGCTTAGCAGACAGGGAACCCAATTCTGGGGCCAACGTCCTGACTTTC. This translates into CASSLADREPNSGANVLTF.

J is TRBJ2-1 and V is TRBV4-1, with 8 bases matching TRBD2. This CDR3 spans 16 amino acids. Germline V gives CDR1 MGHRA, CDR2 YSYEKL. Trimming removed 1 base from V and 8 bases from J; junction bases left unmatched: 10. The DNA for the CDR3 is TGCGCCAGCAGCCAAGTAAGCGGGAGCTCGGGAGATGAGCAGTTCTTC. Translated: CASSQVSGSSGDEQFF.

By share, this clonotype counts as medium-sized. The chain joins TRBV6-4 to TRBJ2-1; 12 nucleotides align to TRBD2. Trimming took 0 bases from V and 6 from J; bases not matched to a gene: 0. The CDR3 loop spans 15 amino acids. Germline-derived CDR1 and CDR2 are MRHNA and SNTAGT. The CDR3: CASSDSTSGSNEQFF. The CDR3 nucleotides read TGTGCCAGCAGTGACTCGACTAGCGGGAGCAATGAGCAGTTCTTC.

This clonotype was observed many times. The chain recombines TRBV20-1 with TRBJ2-1; TRBD1 is a possible D gene (6 bases). V gave up 3 bases and J gave up 9 bases, with 21 bases separating them. Germline assignment: CDR1 DFQATT and CDR2 SNEGSKA (reference sequence). The CDR3 runs to 15 residues. The CDR3 nucleotides read TGCAGTGCTAGGCATAGGGCGGGCTCCAGGGGTGAGCAGTTCTTC. It translates to CSARHRAGSRGEQFF.